These 4 T cell receptor beta chains originate from one sample sequenced in a study of T cell repertoires in cytomegalovirus infection. In TCRdb, the reads were re-called with MiXCR into one record per CDR3 protein. The sample holds some 150,000 distinct CDR3 sequences, roughly 6% seen once. The sample consisted of PBMCs. The receptors shown here come from a human donor in good health (CMV status not recorded). Some clones in this sample may be carry-over from other donors' samples.

This clonotype was counted ten times or more. This chain uses TRBV2 with TRBJ2-1, with D perhaps matching TRBD1 (6 bases). Germline values: CDR1 SNHLY, CDR2 FYNNEI. Deletions cut 4 bases from V and 4 bases from J, with 11 bases between. The CDR3 covers 14 residues. This chain's CDR3 is CASSGARGYNEQFF. In DNA, the CDR3 is TGTGCCAGCAGTGGCGCGAGGGGGTACAATGAGCAGTTCTTC.

The sample holds many counts of this clonotype. The chain is built from TRBV7-2 and TRBJ2-3; D perhaps matches TRBD2 (7 bases). The CDR3 runs to 16 residues. V was trimmed by 4 bases and J by 5 bases, leaving 19 bases between them. Germline V CDR1 and CDR2: SGHTA, FQGNSA. The CDR3, as DNA: TGTGCCAGCAGCTCCGCGGGGGTAGGGGGGGGAGATACGCAGTATTTT. Translating gives CASSSAGVGGGDTQYF.

At least ten counts were recorded for this clonotype. V gene TRBV7-2 combines with J gene TRBJ2-5; TRBD2 aligns across 11 bases. The junction had 5 bases not matched to a gene; V was cut back by 8 bases and J by 6 bases. The CDR3 contains 13 residues. Looked up from germline, CDR1 is SGHTA and CDR2 is FQGNSA. CDR3 amino acids: CASGRLAGKTQYF. The DNA of the CDR3 is TGTGCCAGCGGTAGACTAGCGGGGAAGACCCAGTACTTC.

The chain has TRBV2 and TRBJ2-7, with D unresolved. Trimming stripped 3 bases from V and 2 bases from J, with 14 bases between. The CDR3 is 15 residues long. Looked up from germline, CDR1 is SNHLY and CDR2 is FYNNEI. The CDR3 nucleotides read TGTGCCAGCAGTGATAATCCCCAGAGAGCCTACGAGCAGTACTTC. Amino acids: CASSDNPQRAYEQYF.